This TCR beta chain came from a study of T cell clusters in autoimmune cytopenias. Each sample's input was roughly 230 ng genomic DNA, some 40,000 genome equivalents. TRB was amplified by touch-down multiplex PCR, primer pools A and B combined. Reprocessing the multiplex PCR reads, TCRdb reports a single entry for every CDR3 protein and omits DNA. In total, the table holds some 5,400 distinct CDR3 sequences. CDR1 SGHTA and CDR2 FQGNSA come from the germline V gene. This CDR3 comprises 12 residues. The sample also formed part of further work on T cell repertoires in aging, cancer and after chemotherapy. Turning to that study: Donor ages fell into six groups from 30 or younger up to 70 or older. Untreated cancer patients had significantly lower blood TCR diversity than age-matched healthy donors.

This clonotype was sampled from a human donor in good health. This chain joins TRBV7-2 and TRBJ1-2; TCRdb names TRBD1, which stays unverified in the absence of DNA. Sequencing was performed on peripheral blood. CDR3 loop: CASSPQGRLWTF.